Below are 23 T cell receptor beta chains sequenced from a single sample in a study of OX40 agonist ivuxolimab in advanced cancers. Assay used: immunoSEQ multiplex PCR; TCRdb lists only in-frame clones, some missing. The table has about 34,000 clones, 81% seen once; the top ten hold around 1.5%. The sample was CD4+ or CD8+ T cells sorted from blood, taken in a trial of the OX40 agonist ivuxolimab. Receptors were obtained from an adult with an advanced solid tumor such as melanoma, head and neck, liver or kidney cancer.

The chain is built from TRBV11-2 and TRBJ1-1; D gene unclear. Germline V gives CDR1 SGHAT, CDR2 FQNNGV. The CDR3 length is 13 residues. V was clipped by 1 base and J by 5 bases, with 8 bases between them. CDR3 bases: TGTGCCAGCAGCTTAGGACGACAAACTGAAGCTTTCTTT. Its protein product is CASSLGRQTEAFF.

V usage is TRBV7-2 and J usage is TRBJ1-4; TRBD1 agrees at 9 bases. This CDR3 is 17 amino acids long. Germline V lookup: CDR1 SGHTA, CDR2 FQGNSA. Trimming removed 5 bases from V and 4 bases from J; junction bases left unmatched: 11. The CDR3, as DNA: TGTGCCAGCAGCGATGGGACAGGGAGAACTCGTAATGAAAAACTGTTTTTT. Encoded protein: CASSDGTGRTRNEKLFF.

This sequence joins TRBV7-2 and TRBJ1-1; D not resolved. The CDR3 consists of 13 residues. Trimming removed 5 bases from V and 6 bases from J, with 13 bases in between. Germline V CDR1 and CDR2: SGHTA, FQGNSA. This CDR3 reads CASSRESASEAFF. CDR3 nucleotides: TGTGCCAGCAGCCGAGAAAGCGCTTCTGAAGCTTTCTTT. The full variable domain, with the rest looked up from reference TRBV7-2 and TRBJ1-1, is GAGVSQSPSNKVTEKGKDVELRCDPISGHTALYWYRQSLGQGLEFLIYFQGNSAPDKSGLPSDRFSAERTGGSVSTLTIQRTQQEDSAVYLCASSRESASEAFFGQGTRLTVV.

The J gene is TRBJ1-2, the V gene TRBV7-2; TRBD1 matches at 7 bases. The V gene end was trimmed by 5 bases and the J gene end by 4 bases; junction bases not matched to a gene: 10. Germline values: CDR1 SGHTA, CDR2 FQGNSA. The CDR3 totals 15 residues. The CDR3 DNA reads TGTGCCAGCAGCCGTTCCGACAGGGACCCCTATGGCTACACCTTC. The encoded protein is CASSRSDRDPYGYTF.

The rearrangement joins TRBV10-2 to TRBJ1-1; no definite D call. With 5 bases removed from V and 1 base from J, the gap between germline ends came to 11 bases. The CDR3 loop spans 14 amino acids. Germline CDR1 reads WSHSY; CDR2 reads SAAADI. The DNA for the CDR3 is TGCGCCAGCAGTCCAGTCCGGGGGAACACTGAAGCTTTCTTT. It encodes CASSPVRGNTEAFF.

This chain joins TRBV5-4 and TRBJ2-3; 13 bases fit TRBD2. The CDR3 consists of 16 residues. V was clipped by 4 bases and J by 5 bases; unmatched bases: 7. The germline CDR1 and CDR2 sequences are SGHNT and YYREEE (reference sequence). CDR3 sequence: CASSQGLAGEGDTQYF. In DNA, the CDR3 is TGTGCCAGCAGCCAAGGACTAGCGGGAGAGGGAGATACGCAGTATTTT.

This clone has more than one count but fewer than ten. CDR3 in DNA: TGCAGCGTTGAAGAAGGGGGGGGAGGCGAGCAGTACTTC. It encodes CSVEEGGGGEQYF. The chain carries TRBV29-1 and TRBJ2-7; D may be TRBD2 (7 bases). Germline V gene sequence: CDR1 SQVTM, CDR2 ANQGSEA. The CDR3 extends over 13 amino acids. Trimming took 0 bases from V and 6 from J, leaving 12 bases between them.

This chain uses TRBV5-4 with TRBJ2-7; TRBD2 matches 9 bases. The germline gives CDR1 SGHNT, CDR2 YYREEE (reference sequence). CDR3 length: 15 residues. Trimming at V came to 0 bases and at J to 1 base, leaving 2 bases not matched to a gene. The CDR3 coding sequence is TGTGCCAGCAGCTTGGTAGCGGGAGTGTCCTACGAGCAGTACTTC. Translation gives CASSLVAGVSYEQYF.

This clone was seen only once. The rearrangement uses TRBV6-5 and TRBJ2-6; possibly TRBD2 for D (6 bases). The CDR3 is 15 residues long. CDR1 is MNHEY, CDR2 SVGAGI, per germline. V lost 6 bases and J 3 bases, leaving 12 bases between the germline ends. CDR3 DNA: TGTGCCAGCAGCCCCTCCGGGGGTGGGGCCAACGTCCTGACTTTC. Translation: CASSPSGGGANVLTF.

In its sample, this clone was seen a few times. This chain uses TRBV4-1 with TRBJ1-1; 8 nucleotides agree with TRBD1. This CDR3 has 15 amino acids. V was clipped by 3 bases and J by 1 base; unmatched bases: 4. CDR1 and CDR2 (germline): MGHRA, YSYEKL. The CDR3 coding sequence is TGCGCCAGCAGCCAGTCCGGGACAGGGAACACTGAAGCTTTCTTT. Its translation is CASSQSGTGNTEAFF.

V is TRBV9 and J is TRBJ2-3; TRBD2 agrees at 7 bases. The junction had 4 bases not matched to a gene; V was cut back by 2 bases and J by 4 bases. Per the germline V gene, CDR1 is SGDLS and CDR2 is YYNGEE. The CDR3 covers 14 residues. CDR3 amino acids: CASSVRLAADTQYF. For the CDR3, the DNA is TGTGCCAGCAGCGTGCGACTAGCCGCAGATACGCAGTATTTT. Based on the CDR3 plus reference TRBV9 and TRBJ2-3, the full variable domain is DSGVTQTPKHLITATGQRVTLRCSPRSGDLSVYWYQQSLDQGLQFLIQYYNGEERAKGNILERFSAQQFPDLHSELNLSSLELGDSALYFCASSVRLAADTQYFGPGTRLTVL.

This sequence joins TRBV2 and TRBJ2-6, with TRBD2 as a possible D gene (5 bases). This CDR3 is built from 14 residues. V gave up 6 bases and J gave up 2 bases, with 8 bases separating them. Germline V gives CDR1 SNHLY, CDR2 FYNNEI. The CDR3 coding sequence is TGTGCCAGCAGGGCGGGCCCTGGGGCCAACGTCCTGACTTTC. Translating gives CASRAGPGANVLTF. The entire variable domain, with the rest obtained from reference TRBV2 and TRBJ2-6, is as follows: EPEVTQTPSHQVTQMGQEVILRCVPISNHLYFYWYRQILGQKVEFLVSFYNNEISEKSEIFDDQFSVERPDGSNFTLKIRSTKLEDSAMYFCASRAGPGANVLTFGAGSRLTVL.

With regard to this clone: The missing conserved phenylalanine or tryptophan at the end of this CDR3 makes a read error likely. The limits of the CDR3 on the DNA are not certain, so only TCRdb's listed CDR3 is given. The gene calls are TRBV7-9 and TRBJ2-4; TRBD1, the D gene given by the table, was not confirmed from the DNA. Germline loops: CDR1 SEHNR, CDR2 FQNEAQ (reference sequence). The CDR3 is 14 amino acids long, termini counted. The CDR3 loop reads CASSLSVWSTALEL.

This clone was detected only once. The V call is TRBV27, the J call TRBJ2-7; perhaps TRBD1 as D (5 bases). The CDR3 spans 14 residues. V was shortened by 5 bases and J by 0 bases, with 11 bases between the two germline ends. CDR1 and CDR2 (germline): MNHEY, SMNVEV (reference sequence). CDR3 bases: TGTGCCAGCAGTCCATCGACAGTCTCCTACGAGCAGTACTTC. This sequence encodes CASSPSTVSYEQYF.

This chain joins TRBV4-3 and TRBJ2-7; D is possibly TRBD1 (6 bases). Germline lookup yields CDR1 LGHNA and CDR2 YSLEER. This CDR3 has 15 residues. Trimming cost V 2 bases and J 0 bases, with 11 bases left between them. CDR3 nucleotides: TGCGCCAGCAGCCAACGCGGACAGTCCTCCTACGAGCAGTACTTC. This encodes CASSQRGQSSYEQYF.

The chain carries TRBV18 and TRBJ2-3, with no clear D. The CDR3 covers 14 residues. Germline CDR1 KGHSH, CDR2 LQKENI. With 3 bases removed from V and 4 bases from J, the gap between germline ends came to 11 bases. The CDR3 region has the DNA TGTGCCAGCTCACCGCCCAATATGCCAGATACGCAGTATTTT. Translating it yields CASSPPNMPDTQYF.

The rearrangement joins TRBV7-9 to TRBJ1-4, with D perhaps TRBD1 (5 bases). V lost 1 base and J 0 bases, leaving 12 bases between the germline ends. CDR3 length equals 17 residues. Germline values: CDR1 SEHNR, CDR2 FQNEAQ (reference sequence). The CDR3: CASSLGQGVATNEKLFF. The CDR3 DNA is TGTGCCAGCAGCTTAGGGCAGGGAGTGGCAACTAATGAAAAACTGTTTTTT.

The rearrangement uses TRBV15 and TRBJ2-5, with 8 nucleotides matching TRBD2. The CDR3 runs 14 residues. After removal of 6 bases from V and 7 bases from J, the junction contained 10 bases not matched to a gene. Looked up from germline, CDR1 is LNHNV and CDR2 is YYDKDF (reference sequence). CDR3 in DNA: TGTGCCACCAGTCCCGGGACTAGTGTTCTGACCCAGTACTTC. It yields the protein CATSPGTSVLTQYF. The full variable domain, rest sourced from reference TRBV15 and TRBJ2-5, is DAMVIQNPRYQVTQFGKPVTLSCSQTLNHNVMYWYQQKSSQAPKLLFHYYDKDFNNEADTPDNFQSRRPNTSFCFLDIRSPGLGDTAMYLCATSPGTSVLTQYFGPGTRLLVL.

The rearrangement links TRBV5-1 to TRBJ1-4, with D unclear. The germline V gene encodes CDR1 SGHRS and CDR2 YFSETQ. V was pared by 1 base and J by 0 bases, with 7 bases between. The CDR3 spans 15 residues. CDR3 sequence (DNA): TGCGCCAGCAGCTTGAACCGGGCAACTAATGAAAAACTGTTTTTT. Translated, it gives CASSLNRATNEKLFF.

V and J are TRBV6-6 and TRBJ1-2; perhaps TRBD1 as D (5 bases). V was pared by 5 bases and J by 6 bases, with 13 bases between. CDR1 is MNHNY and CDR2 is SVGAGI in the germline V gene (reference sequence). The CDR3 runs 13 residues. In DNA, the CDR3 is TGTGCCAGCAGTGGGGCACCCCGGCATGGCTACACCTTC. Translation gives CASSGAPRHGYTF.

The CDR3 sequence is CASSPGQGNTEAFF. DNA of the CDR3: TGTGCCAGCAGCCCGGGACAGGGGAACACTGAAGCTTTCTTT. The chain links TRBV5-6 to TRBJ1-1, with 9 bases matching TRBD1. This CDR3 contains 14 residues. V trimming: 4 bases; J trimming: 1 base; junction bases outside the gene matches: 2. Germline-derived CDR1 and CDR2 are SGHDT and YYEEEE.

The rearrangement joins TRBV4-2 to TRBJ1-1, with D uncertain. Trimming took off 3 bases at V and 2 bases at J, with 7 bases between the two ends. This CDR3 spans 13 amino acids. The V gene's germline CDR1 is LGHNA and CDR2 YNFKEQ. This CDR3 reads CASSQQYNTEAFF. CDR3 nucleotides: TGTGCCAGCAGCCAGCAATATAACACTGAAGCTTTCTTT.

The chain has TRBV5-6 and TRBJ2-5; D unresolved. Germline V gene lookup returns CDR1 SGHDT and CDR2 YYEEEE. Trimming shortened V by 2 bases and J by 4 bases, and 9 bases separated the two germline ends. The CDR3 length is 13 residues. CDR3 nucleotides: TGTGCCAGCAGCTTTTGGGGTAGAGAGACCCAGTACTTC. It specifies CASSFWGRETQYF.